This T cell receptor (beta chain) was recorded in a study of response to subunit inactivated influenza vaccine. Findings of the study overall: Few new T cells, the authors suggested, are recruited by each seasonal influenza vaccination.

This clonotype turned up a few times. Its target is not known. TCRdb re-derived calls from the RT-PCR reads in MiXCR, one entry per CDR3 protein. The table has roughly 650,000 distinct CDR3 sequences, less than 20% seen once. Germline V CDR1 and CDR2: KGHDR, SFDVKD. This CDR3 is 13 amino acids long. Trimming took 1 base from V and 6 from J, leaving 7 bases between them. The TCR was taken from a man between 50 and 59 years old who received an inactivated influenza vaccine. The chain couples TRBV24-1 to TRBJ2-3; D not certain. This specimen consisted of PBMCs from blood, obtained 11 to 12 days after vaccination. The CDR3, as DNA: TGTGCCACCAGTGATTTTGGTATGGATACGCAGTATTTT. It encodes CATSDFGMDTQYF.